This T cell receptor (beta chain) was retrieved from a study of OX40 agonist ivuxolimab in advanced cancers. Study-level background: Patients with hepatocellular carcinoma, melanoma, renal cell or head and neck cancer made up the dose-escalation patients. With a range of 23 to 79, age averaged approximately 55 years, and about 83% were male.

The repertoire was sequenced with immunoSEQ multiplex PCR; TCRdb's copy has only in-frame clones and lacks some. Of about 71,000 clones in the sample, 90% to 95% are singletons; the top ten hold 15% to 19%. This clone turned up a few times. Its antigen remains unidentified. Study-wide points: More expanded clones were found, on average, in CD8+ than in CD4+ T cells. At 0.1 to 3.0 mg/kg and by week 6, CD4+ and CD8+ T cells in the blood had expanded clonally.

CDR1 is LNHNV, CDR2 YYDKDF, per germline (reference sequence). V lost 8 bases to trimming and J lost 4 bases; unmatched junction nucleotides: 10. The CDR3 contains 16 residues. This chain connects TRBV15 to TRBJ2-2; 10 bases are a match to TRBD2. The clonotype comes from an adult with an advanced solid tumor such as melanoma, head and neck, liver or kidney cancer. This sample comprised CD4+ or CD8+ T cells sorted from blood, obtained in a trial of the OX40 agonist ivuxolimab. CDR3 protein: CATGTAGGMLTGELFF. The DNA for the CDR3 is TGTGCCACCGGAACAGCGGGAGGGATGCTCACCGGGGAGCTGTTTTTT.